This T cell receptor (beta chain) was found in a study of CD8 T cells in Susac syndrome. Trimming removed 4 bases at V and 1 base at J, with 14 bases between. Germline V gives CDR1 SGHNT, CDR2 YYREEE (reference sequence). The CDR3 has 15 residues. RNA, at roughly 0.5 to 1 ug, was reverse transcribed with random hexamers. TCRdb fed the immunoSEQ multiplex PCR reads into MiXCR, producing one record per CDR3 protein. The data contain roughly 50,000 distinct CDR3 sequences, roughly 93% of them singletons. The TCR comes from a human donor in good health. Sequenced: CD8+ T cells from PBMCs. The V and J genes are TRBV5-4 and TRBJ1-1; D is undetermined. The CDR3 sequence is CASSPRDTKNTEAFF. The CDR3 DNA reads TGTGCCAGCAGCCCCCGAGACACGAAGAACACTGAAGCTTTCTTT.